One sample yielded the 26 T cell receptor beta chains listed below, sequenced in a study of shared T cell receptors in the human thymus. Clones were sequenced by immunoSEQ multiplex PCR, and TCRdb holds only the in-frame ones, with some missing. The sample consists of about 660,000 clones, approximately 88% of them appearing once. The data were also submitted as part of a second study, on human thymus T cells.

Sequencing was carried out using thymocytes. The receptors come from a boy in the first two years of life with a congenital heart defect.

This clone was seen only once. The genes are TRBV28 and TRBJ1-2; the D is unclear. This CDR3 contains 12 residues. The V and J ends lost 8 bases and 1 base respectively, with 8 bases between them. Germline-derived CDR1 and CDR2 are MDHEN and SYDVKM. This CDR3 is CASGDYNYGYTF. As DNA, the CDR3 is TGTGCCAGCGGTGACTATAACTATGGCTACACCTTC.

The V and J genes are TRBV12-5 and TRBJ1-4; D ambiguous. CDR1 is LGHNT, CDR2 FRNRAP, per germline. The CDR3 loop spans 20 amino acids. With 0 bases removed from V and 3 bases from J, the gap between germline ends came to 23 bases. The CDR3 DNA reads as TGTGCTAGTGGTTTGGTAAATGGCACTAGAGGAATGATGCCTAATGAAAAACTGTTTTTT. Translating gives CASGLVNGTRGMMPNEKLFF.

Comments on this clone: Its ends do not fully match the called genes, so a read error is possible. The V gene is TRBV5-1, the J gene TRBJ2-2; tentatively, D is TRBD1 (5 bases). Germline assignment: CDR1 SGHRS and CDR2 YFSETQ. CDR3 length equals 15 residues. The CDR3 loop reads CASSFNPGNPGELFF. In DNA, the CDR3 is TGCGCCAGCAGCTTTAATCCAGGGAACCCCGGGGAGCTGTTTTTT.

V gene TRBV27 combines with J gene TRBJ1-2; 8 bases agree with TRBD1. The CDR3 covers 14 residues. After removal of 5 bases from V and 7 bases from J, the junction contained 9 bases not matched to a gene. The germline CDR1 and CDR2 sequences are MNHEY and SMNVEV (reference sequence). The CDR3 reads CASSPDRAYSGYTF. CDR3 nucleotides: TGTGCCAGCAGTCCGGACAGGGCATACTCTGGCTACACCTTC.

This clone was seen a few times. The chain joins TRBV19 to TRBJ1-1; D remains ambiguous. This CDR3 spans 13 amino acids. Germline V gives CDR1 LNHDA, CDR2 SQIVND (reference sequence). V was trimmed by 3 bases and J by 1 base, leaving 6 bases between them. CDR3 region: CASSMTTNTEAFF. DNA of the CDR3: TGTGCCAGTAGTATGACTACGAACACTGAAGCTTTCTTT.

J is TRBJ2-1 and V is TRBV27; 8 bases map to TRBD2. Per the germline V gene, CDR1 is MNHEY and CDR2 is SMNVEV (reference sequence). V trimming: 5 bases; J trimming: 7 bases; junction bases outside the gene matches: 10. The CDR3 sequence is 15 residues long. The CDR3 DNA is TGTGCCAGCAGTCTTGATCGGACTAGCATTAATGAGCAGTTCTTC. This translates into CASSLDRTSINEQFF.

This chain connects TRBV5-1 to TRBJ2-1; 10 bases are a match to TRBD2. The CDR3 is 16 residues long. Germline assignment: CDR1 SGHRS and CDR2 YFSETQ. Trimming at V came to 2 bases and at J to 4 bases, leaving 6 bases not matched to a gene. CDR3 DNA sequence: TGCGCCAGCAGCTTTGGCCCACTAGCGGGGTACAATGAGCAGTTCTTC. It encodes CASSFGPLAGYNEQFF.

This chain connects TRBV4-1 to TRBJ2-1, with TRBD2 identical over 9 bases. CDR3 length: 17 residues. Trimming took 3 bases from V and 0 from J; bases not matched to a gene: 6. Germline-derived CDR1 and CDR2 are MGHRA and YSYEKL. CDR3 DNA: TGCGCCAGCAGCCAGGAGACTAGCGGCTCCTCCTACAATGAGCAGTTCTTC. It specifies CASSQETSGSSYNEQFF.

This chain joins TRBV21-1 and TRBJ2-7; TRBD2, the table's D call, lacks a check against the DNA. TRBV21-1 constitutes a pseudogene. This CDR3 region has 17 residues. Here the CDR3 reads CASSPSGAGGPSYEQYF. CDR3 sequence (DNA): TGTGCCAGCAGCCCTTCCGGGGCGGGAGGGCCCTCCTACGAGCAGTACTTC.

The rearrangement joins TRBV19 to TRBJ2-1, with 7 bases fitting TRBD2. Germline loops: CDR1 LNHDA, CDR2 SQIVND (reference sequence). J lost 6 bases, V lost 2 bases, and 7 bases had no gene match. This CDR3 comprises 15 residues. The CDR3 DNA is TGTGCCAGTAGTATAAGGCGGGAGATCGGCAATGAGCAGTTCTTC. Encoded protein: CASSIRREIGNEQFF.

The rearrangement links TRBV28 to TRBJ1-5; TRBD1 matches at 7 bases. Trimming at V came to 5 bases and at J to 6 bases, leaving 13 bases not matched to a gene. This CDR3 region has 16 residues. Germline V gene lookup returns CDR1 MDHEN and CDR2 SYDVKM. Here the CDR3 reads CASSPRADRVGQPQHF. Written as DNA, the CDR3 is TGTGCCAGCAGTCCGCGAGCCGACAGGGTGGGTCAGCCCCAGCATTTT.

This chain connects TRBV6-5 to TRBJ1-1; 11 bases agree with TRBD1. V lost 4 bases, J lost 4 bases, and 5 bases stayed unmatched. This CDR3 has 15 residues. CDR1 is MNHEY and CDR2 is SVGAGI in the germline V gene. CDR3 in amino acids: CASSSHGTGGTEAFF. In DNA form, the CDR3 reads TGTGCCAGCAGTTCGCACGGGACAGGGGGCACTGAAGCTTTCTTT.

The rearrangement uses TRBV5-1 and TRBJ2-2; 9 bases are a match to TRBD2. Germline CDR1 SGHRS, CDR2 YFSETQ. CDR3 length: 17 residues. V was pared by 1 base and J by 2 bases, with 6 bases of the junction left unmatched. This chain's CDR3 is CASSLTSGRLNTGELFF. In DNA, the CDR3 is TGCGCCAGCAGCTTGACCAGCGGGAGGCTAAACACCGGGGAGCTGTTTTTT. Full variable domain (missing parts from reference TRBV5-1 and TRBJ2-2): KAGVTQTPRYLIKTRGQQVTLSCSPISGHRSVSWYQQTPGQGLQFLFEYFSETQRNKGNFPGRFSGRQFSNSRSEMNVSTLELGDSALYLCASSLTSGRLNTGELFFGEGSRLTVL.

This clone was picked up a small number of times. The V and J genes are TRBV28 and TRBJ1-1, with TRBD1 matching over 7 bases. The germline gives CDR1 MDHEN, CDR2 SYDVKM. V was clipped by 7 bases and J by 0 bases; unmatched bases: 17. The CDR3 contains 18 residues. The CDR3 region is CASTHGGQRYTMNTEAFF. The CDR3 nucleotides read TGTGCCAGCACCCATGGGGGACAGAGATACACAATGAACACTGAAGCTTTCTTT.

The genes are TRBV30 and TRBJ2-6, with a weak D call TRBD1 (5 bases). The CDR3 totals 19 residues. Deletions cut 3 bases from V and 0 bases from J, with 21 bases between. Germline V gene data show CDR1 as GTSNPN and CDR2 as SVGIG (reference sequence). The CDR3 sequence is CAWRPERAGKSSGANVLTF. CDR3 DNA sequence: TGTGCCTGGAGGCCCGAAAGGGCAGGGAAGAGCTCTGGGGCCAACGTCCTGACTTTC.

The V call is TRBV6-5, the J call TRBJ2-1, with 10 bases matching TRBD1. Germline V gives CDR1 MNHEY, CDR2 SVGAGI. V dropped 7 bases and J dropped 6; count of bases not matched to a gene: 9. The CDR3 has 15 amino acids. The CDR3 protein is CASTLTGGSVNEQFF. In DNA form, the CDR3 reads TGTGCCAGCACCCTGACAGGGGGCAGCGTCAATGAGCAGTTCTTC.

CDR3 in amino acids: CASSQNMRGSSGANVLTF. DNA for the CDR3: TGCGCCAGCAGCCAAAATATGCGGGGAAGCTCTGGGGCCAACGTCCTGACTTTC. The chain combines TRBV4-1 with TRBJ2-6; a possible D gene is TRBD2 (6 bases). V was clipped by 2 bases and J by 0 bases, with 14 bases between them. CDR3 length equals 18 residues. Germline assignment: CDR1 MGHRA and CDR2 YSYEKL.

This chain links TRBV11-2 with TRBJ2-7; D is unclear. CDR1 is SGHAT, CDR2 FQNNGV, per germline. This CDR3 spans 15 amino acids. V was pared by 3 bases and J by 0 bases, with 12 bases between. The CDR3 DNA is TGTGCCAGCAGCTTGGGTCCGGGTAGCTCCTACGAGCAGTACTTC. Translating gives CASSLGPGSSYEQYF.

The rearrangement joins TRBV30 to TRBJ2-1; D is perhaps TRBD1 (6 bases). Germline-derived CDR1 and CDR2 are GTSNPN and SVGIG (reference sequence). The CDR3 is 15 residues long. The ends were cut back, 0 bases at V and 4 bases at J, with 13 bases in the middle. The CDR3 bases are TGTGCCTGGAGTGTTCCCAGGACAGCTTACAATGAGCAGTTCTTC. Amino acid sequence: CAWSVPRTAYNEQFF.

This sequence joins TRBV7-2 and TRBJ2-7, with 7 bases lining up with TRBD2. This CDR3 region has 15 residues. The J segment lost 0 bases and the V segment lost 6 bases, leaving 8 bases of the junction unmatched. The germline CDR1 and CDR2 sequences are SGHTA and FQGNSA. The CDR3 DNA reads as TGTGCCAGCAGATACGAGGGACTAAGCTCCTACGAGCAGTACTTC. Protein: CASRYEGLSSYEQYF.

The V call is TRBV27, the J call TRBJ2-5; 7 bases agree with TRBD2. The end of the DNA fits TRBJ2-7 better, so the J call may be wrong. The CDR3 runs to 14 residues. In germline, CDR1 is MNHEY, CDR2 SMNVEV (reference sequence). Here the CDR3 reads CASRWGGCPYEQYF. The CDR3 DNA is TGTGCCAGCAGGTGGGGGGGGTGCCCCTACGAGCAGTACTTC.

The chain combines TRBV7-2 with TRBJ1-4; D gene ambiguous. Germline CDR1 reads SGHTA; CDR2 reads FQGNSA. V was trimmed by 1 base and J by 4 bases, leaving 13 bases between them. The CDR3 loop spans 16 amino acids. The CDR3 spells CASSLEGGRNNEKLFF. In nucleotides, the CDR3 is TGTGCCAGCAGCTTAGAGGGCGGGAGAAATAATGAAAAACTGTTTTTT.

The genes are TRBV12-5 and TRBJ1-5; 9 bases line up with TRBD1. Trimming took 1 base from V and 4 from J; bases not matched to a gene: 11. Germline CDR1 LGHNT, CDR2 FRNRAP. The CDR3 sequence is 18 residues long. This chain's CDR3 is CASGLARDREALNQPQHF. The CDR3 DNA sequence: TGTGCTAGTGGTTTGGCCCGGGACAGGGAAGCGTTGAATCAGCCCCAGCATTTT.

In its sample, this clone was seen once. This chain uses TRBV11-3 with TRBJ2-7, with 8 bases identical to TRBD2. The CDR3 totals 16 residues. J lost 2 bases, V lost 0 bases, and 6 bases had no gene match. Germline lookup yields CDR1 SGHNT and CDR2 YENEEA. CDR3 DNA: TGTGCCAGCAGCTTAGATAGGCTAGCGGGTACCTACGAGCAGTACTTC. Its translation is CASSLDRLAGTYEQYF.

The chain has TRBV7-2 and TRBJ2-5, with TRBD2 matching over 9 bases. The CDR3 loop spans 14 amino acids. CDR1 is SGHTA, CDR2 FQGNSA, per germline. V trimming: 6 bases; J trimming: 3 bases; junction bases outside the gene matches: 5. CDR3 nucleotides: TGTGCCAGCAGACTCCGACTAGCGGAAGAGACCCAGTACTTC. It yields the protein CASRLRLAEETQYF.

The CDR3 DNA reads as TGTGCCTGGAGTGTACGGGCGGGGCGGGAGTGGGTTGGTGAGCAGTTCTTC. It yields the protein CAWSVRAGREWVGEQFF. This chain joins TRBV30 and TRBJ2-1; 7 bases are a match to TRBD2. The CDR3 sequence is 17 residues long. Germline lookup yields CDR1 GTSNPN and CDR2 SVGIG (reference sequence). J lost 9 bases, V lost 0 bases, and 17 bases had no gene match.